Sequencing of this T cell receptor beta chain was carried out in a study of blood T cell repertoires in COVID-19. Turning to the study itself: There were acute and convalescent COVID-19 samples, and they came from the United States, Italy and Spain. PBMCs, B-cell-depleted T cells, or T cells provided the cDNA or gDNA that made up the material.

Authors' data handling: Amplifying reference gene primers gave estimates of nucleated cell counts. The method was immunoSEQ multiplex PCR; TCRdb's version includes in-frame clones alone and lacks a portion of them. The V and J calls and the clone size are those of that table, but D and trimming were determined from the DNA. The data show approximately 65,000 clones, with more than 60% seen just once and approximately 20% held by the top ten. J gave up 6 bases and V 5 bases, and 13 bases lay outside the gene matches. Germline V gene lookup returns CDR1 PRHDT and CDR2 FYEKMQ (reference sequence). The CDR3 consists of 15 residues.

The sample consisted of peripheral blood. The sequence was obtained from a woman of 80 years or more with active or convalescent COVID-19. The chain couples TRBV13 to TRBJ2-7, with TRBD2 identical over 7 bases. This CDR3 is CASSPGSRLASEQYF. The CDR3 DNA follows: TGTGCCAGCAGCCCCGGCTCCCGACTAGCCTCCGAGCAGTACTTC.